Shown below are 11 T cell receptor beta chains from a single sample sequenced in a study of Ad26.COV2.S vaccination and SARS-CoV-2 variants. Assay: immunoSEQ multiplex PCR; the TCRdb copy retains only in-frame clones and omits some. The sample gives more than 400,000 clones, 90% of which show up once; around 4.5% is in the top ten. Treatment meaning: around 19 received Ad26.COV2.S at low or high dose, single or two shots; a few received placebo; per-sample allocation not given. All samples were drawn on day 63, counting from the first vaccine or placebo injection. The sequencing used peripheral blood, collected in a trial of Ad26.COV2.S vaccine versus placebo. These receptors were taken from a person between 18 and 59 years old who received the Ad26.COV2.S COVID-19 vaccine or a placebo.

The V call is TRBV30, the J call TRBJ2-2; D remains ambiguous. This CDR3 has 12 amino acids. Between the trimmed V and J ends, which lost 3 bases and 4 bases, there was a span of 6 bases. Germline loops: CDR1 GTSNPN, CDR2 SVGIG (reference sequence). CDR3 region: CAWRSGTGELFF. CDR3 nucleotide sequence: TGTGCCTGGAGGTCCGGCACCGGGGAGCTGTTTTTT.

The V call is TRBV5-6, the J call TRBJ2-5; 7 nucleotides line up with TRBD1. The germline CDR1 and CDR2 sequences are SGHDT and YYEEEE. The CDR3 loop spans 14 amino acids. Trimming removed 1 base from V and 5 bases from J; junction bases left unmatched: 5. CDR3 loop: CASSLKGGRETQYF. The CDR3 DNA reads as TGTGCCAGCAGCTTGAAAGGGGGCAGGGAGACCCAGTACTTC.

This chain links TRBV10-3 with TRBJ2-3, with a tentative D call TRBD2 (6 bases). Between the trimmed V and J ends, which lost 3 bases and 5 bases, there was a span of 18 bases. The CDR3 contains 16 residues. The germline gives CDR1 ENHRY, CDR2 SYGVKD. The CDR3 here is CAISDPREDWGDTQYF. DNA for the CDR3: TGTGCCATCAGTGATCCGAGGGAGGATTGGGGAGATACGCAGTATTTT.

The chain combines TRBV18 with TRBJ1-2; 7 bases are a match to TRBD1. V was clipped by 2 bases and J by 6 bases; unmatched bases: 12. Germline values: CDR1 KGHSH, CDR2 LQKENI. The CDR3 runs 16 residues. For the CDR3, the DNA is TGTGCCAGCTCACCAGATATGAGGGGGCTAAATGATGGCTACACCTTC. Amino acids: CASSPDMRGLNDGYTF.

The chain employs TRBV7-8 and TRBJ2-2; D possibly matches TRBD1 or TRBD2 (5 bases each). V was pared by 3 bases and J by 4 bases, with 9 bases between. Germline CDR1 is SGHVS and CDR2 is FQNEAQ. This CDR3 has 14 amino acids. Here the CDR3 DNA reads TGTGCCAGCAGCTTGAGAGGGGCCACCGGGGAGCTGTTTTTT. Protein sequence: CASSLRGATGELFF.

The chain joins TRBV4-1 to TRBJ2-7, with 13 bases that match TRBD2. Germline lookup yields CDR1 MGHRA and CDR2 YSYEKL. The CDR3 length is 19 residues. Germline trimming cut 3 bases from V and 0 bases from J; bases unmatched to any gene: 11. The CDR3: CASSHATPGLAGSSYEQYF. In nucleotides, the CDR3 is TGCGCCAGCAGCCACGCTACACCGGGACTAGCGGGAAGCTCCTACGAGCAGTACTTC.

V gene TRBV5-5 combines with J gene TRBJ1-6; D is possibly TRBD1 (6 bases). Looked up from germline, CDR1 is SGHKS and CDR2 is YYEKEE (reference sequence). The CDR3 length is 15 residues. V gave up 4 bases and J gave up 5 bases, with 13 bases separating them. CDR3 coding DNA: TGTGCCAGCAGCCCGAGGACAGAGAATAATTCACCCCTCCACTTT. It yields the protein CASSPRTENNSPLHF.

The rearrangement links TRBV6-5 to TRBJ1-6; TRBD1 might be the D (6 bases). V dropped 2 bases and J dropped 6 bases, with 8 bases sitting between them. CDR1 and CDR2 (germline): MNHEY, SVGAGI. The CDR3 consists of 14 residues. Here the CDR3 reads CASSYLDSNSPLHF. The CDR3 DNA is TGTGCCAGCAGTTACCTGGACAGTAATTCACCCCTCCACTTT.

The genes are TRBV7-8 and TRBJ2-4; the D gene is possibly TRBD2 (6 bases). The ends were cut back, 1 base at V and 0 bases at J, with 10 bases in the middle. The CDR3 loop spans 16 amino acids. CDR1 and CDR2 from the germline V gene are SGHVS and FQNEAQ. CDR3 loop: CASSLVGGKAKNIQYF. The CDR3 bases are TGTGCCAGCAGCTTAGTGGGCGGGAAAGCCAAAAACATTCAGTACTTC. Complete variable domain (other parts from reference TRBV7-8 and TRBJ2-4): GAGVSQSPRYKVAKRGQDVALRCDPISGHVSLFWYQQALGQGPEFLTYFQNEAQLDKSGLPSDRFFAERPEGSVSTLKIQRTQQEDSAVYLCASSLVGGKAKNIQYFGAGTRLSVL.

The chain links TRBV4-1 to TRBJ1-5, with D unclear. V lost 0 bases and J 0 bases, leaving 18 bases between the germline ends. CDR1 MGHRA and CDR2 YSYEKL come from the germline V gene. The CDR3 has 19 residues. The CDR3 loop is CASSQDIGRIAPSNQPQHF. The CDR3 DNA is TGCGCCAGCAGCCAAGATATCGGCAGAATCGCCCCTAGCAATCAGCCCCAGCATTTT.

This sequence joins TRBV6-5 and TRBJ1-3; D remains unclear. Germline lookup yields CDR1 MNHEY and CDR2 SVGAGI. This CDR3 region has 14 residues. V lost 7 bases and J lost 1, with 11 bases in between. CDR3 sequence reads: CASTSQSSGNTIYF. DNA for the CDR3: TGTGCCAGCACATCTCAGTCGTCTGGAAACACCATATATTTT.